These 30 T cell receptor beta chains were sequenced from one sample in a study of shared clonotypes between healthy human individuals. Data came from immunoSEQ multiplex PCR; TCRdb stores just in-frame clones and leaves some out. The profile shows some 2.4 million clones, 80% to 95% of them singletons. Specimen: naive CD4+ T cells from PBMCs. Regarding subset: CD45RA+ positively selected. These receptors were obtained from a man in his late teens or twenties in good health. Some clones in this sample may be carry-over from other donors' samples.

This rearrangement joins TRBV7-3 to TRBJ2-1; 15 bases align to TRBD2. Unmatched junction bases numbered 9, after V lost 4 bases and J lost 5 bases. This CDR3 is built from 18 residues. Per germline, CDR1 SGHTA and CDR2 FQGTGA. The CDR3 DNA reads as TGTGCCAGCAGCTCAAAAGGGGGACTAGCGGGAGGCCACAATGAGCAGTTCTTC. Protein product: CASSSKGGLAGGHNEQFF.

This clone was found once. The chain has TRBV11-3 and TRBJ2-3; 8 nucleotides line up with TRBD1. Germline-derived CDR1 and CDR2 are SGHNT and YENEEA. V was clipped by 4 bases and J by 8 bases; unmatched bases: 8. The CDR3 is 14 amino acids. The CDR3 DNA reads as TGTGCCAGCAGCTGGGGGCAGGGGGCCAGTACGCAGTATTTT. Translated, it gives CASSWGQGASTQYF. The full variable domain, rest sourced from reference TRBV11-3 and TRBJ2-3, is EAGVVQSPRYKIIEKKQPVAFWCNPISGHNTLYWYLQNLGQGPELLIRYENEEAVDDSQLPKDRFSAERLKGVDSTLKIQPAELGDSAVYLCASSWGQGASTQYFGPGTRLTVL.

The V and J genes are TRBV5-3 and TRBJ1-3; 8 positions match TRBD1. TRBV5-3 is known as an ORF, though its function is uncertain. The V and J ends lost 0 bases and 1 base, in that order; junction bases with no gene match: 12. The CDR3 is made up of 19 amino acids. In DNA form, the CDR3 reads TGTGCCAGAAGCTTGGTCCCCGGGACAGGCGTACCTTCTGGAAACACCATATATTTT. As protein: CARSLVPGTGVPSGNTIYF.

The rearrangement joins TRBV7-9 to TRBJ2-5; 11 bases map to TRBD2. The CDR3 loop spans 14 amino acids. Germline V gene data show CDR1 as SEHNR and CDR2 as FQNEAQ (reference sequence). V was pared by 3 bases and J by 9 bases, with 6 bases of the junction left unmatched. The CDR3 loop is CASSFPTSGSSQYF. The DNA of the CDR3 is TGTGCCAGCAGCTTTCCCACTAGCGGGAGCTCCCAGTACTTC. The variable domain in full, completed from reference TRBV7-9 and TRBJ2-5, reads DTGVSQNPRHKITKRGQNVTFRCDPISEHNRLYWYRQTLGQGPEFLTYFQNEAQLEKSRLLSDRFSAERPKGSFSTLEIQRTEQGDSAMYLCASSFPTSGSSQYFGPGTRLLVL.

The genes are TRBV27 and TRBJ1-5; 7 bases match TRBD1. Trimming removed 6 bases from V and 5 bases from J; junction bases left unmatched: 10. The CDR3 has 15 amino acids. Per the germline V gene, CDR1 is MNHEY and CDR2 is SMNVEV (reference sequence). CDR3 DNA: TGTGCCAGCAGGAACTGGGACAGCAAGGATCAGCCCCAGCATTTT. Its translation is CASRNWDSKDQPQHF.

The chain is built from TRBV30 and TRBJ2-2; TRBD2 aligns across 11 bases. The CDR3 length is 16 residues. Germline V lookup: CDR1 GTSNPN, CDR2 SVGIG (reference sequence). Trimming at V came to 3 bases and at J to 5 bases, leaving 8 bases not matched to a gene. In DNA form, the CDR3 reads TGTGCCTGGAGGGAGACTAGCGGGAAGAGGACCGGGGAGCTGTTTTTT. It translates to CAWRETSGKRTGELFF.

The V call is TRBV10-3, the J call TRBJ2-5, with D unclear. This CDR3 comprises 13 residues. Trimming pared 10 bases from V and 0 bases from J, leaving 12 bases between. Germline V gene sequence: CDR1 ENHRY, CDR2 SYGVKD. CDR3 residues: CATHRSYQETQYF. CDR3 sequence (DNA): TGTGCCACCCACCGGAGCTACCAAGAGACCCAGTACTTC.

The chain joins TRBV7-3 to TRBJ2-5, with D tentatively TRBD1 (5 bases). Looked up from germline, CDR1 is SGHTA and CDR2 is FQGTGA. Trimming shortened V by 4 bases and J by 1 base, and 7 bases separated the two germline ends. CDR3 length equals 13 residues. The CDR3 protein is CASSSQGQETQYF. CDR3 in DNA: TGTGCCAGCAGCTCCCAGGGCCAAGAGACCCAGTACTTC. The complete variable domain, with remaining parts taken from reference TRBV7-3 and TRBJ2-5, reads GAGVSQTPSNKVTEKGKYVELRCDPISGHTALYWYRQSLGQGPEFLIYFQGTGAADDSGLPNDRFFAVRPEGSVSTLKIQRTERGDSAVYLCASSSQGQETQYFGPGTRLLVL.

This chain connects TRBV18 to TRBJ2-5; 7 positions agree with TRBD1. The V segment lost 3 bases and the J segment 2 bases; nucleotides outside the gene matches: 6. Looked up from germline, CDR1 is KGHSH and CDR2 is LQKENI. The CDR3 covers 15 residues. CDR3 amino acids: CASSPNGRGQETQYF. Written as DNA, the CDR3 is TGTGCCAGCTCACCTAACGGCAGGGGGCAAGAGACCCAGTACTTC.

In this sample, this clone turned up a few times. The chain combines TRBV28 with TRBJ1-1; 7 bases fit TRBD1. Germline V gene data show CDR1 as MDHEN and CDR2 as SYDVKM. The CDR3 runs 13 residues. Unmatched junction bases numbered 4, after V lost 3 bases and J lost 6 bases. This CDR3 is CASSLDRSSEAFF. CDR3 sequence (DNA): TGTGCCAGCAGTTTGGACAGGAGCTCTGAAGCTTTCTTT.

The V gene is TRBV28, the J gene TRBJ2-1; D unclear. In germline, CDR1 is MDHEN, CDR2 SYDVKM. The CDR3 consists of 15 residues. With 5 bases removed from V and 3 bases from J, the gap between germline ends came to 14 bases. The CDR3 loop reads CASSLLRSIYNEQFF. DNA of the CDR3: TGTGCCAGCAGTCTGCTTCGGAGTATCTACAATGAGCAGTTCTTC.

The V call is TRBV21-1, the J call TRBJ2-7; the table assigns TRBD1, which was not confirmed against the DNA. TRBV21-1 is deemed a pseudogene. This CDR3 comprises 14 residues. The CDR3 protein is CASSNRDSTYEQYF. DNA for the CDR3: TGTGCCAGCAGCAATAGGGACAGCACCTACGAGCAGTACTTC.

Concerning this clone itself: The same CDR3 is also encoded by other DNA sequences in this sample. The chain couples TRBV5-1 to TRBJ1-1; D ambiguous. The CDR3 sequence is 14 residues long. V lost 0 bases and J lost 2, with 8 bases in between. Germline assignment: CDR1 SGHRS and CDR2 YFSETQ. The CDR3 spells CASSLGRQNTEAFF. The CDR3 DNA follows: TGCGCCAGCAGCTTGGGCAGGCAAAACACTGAAGCTTTCTTT.

The V call is TRBV29-1, the J call TRBJ2-3; unclear D gene. The CDR3 spans 13 residues. From germline, CDR1 is SQVTM and CDR2 ANQGSEA. V was clipped by 8 bases and J by 4 bases, with 16 bases between them. In DNA, the CDR3 is TGCAGCAGCCGGTGGAGAAACGCAGATACGCAGTATTTT. Translating it yields CSSRWRNADTQYF.

The chain combines TRBV4-2 with TRBJ2-5; TRBD2 matches at 13 bases. Matching the DNA end better, TRBJ2-7 makes the J call doubtful. Germline CDR1 reads LGHNA; CDR2 reads YNFKEQ. This CDR3 spans 15 amino acids. The CDR3 loop reads CASSPGLAGFYEQYF. The CDR3 region has the DNA TGTGCCAGCAGCCCGGGACTAGCGGGATTTTACGAGCAGTACTTC.

This clone has just one count. The chain employs TRBV19 and TRBJ2-7; 7 bases agree with TRBD1. V was pared by 5 bases and J by 2 bases, with 6 bases of the junction left unmatched. The CDR3 is 14 amino acids. Germline-derived CDR1 and CDR2 are LNHDA and SQIVND (reference sequence). The chain's CDR3 is CASSSRTGTYEQYF. The CDR3 DNA follows: TGTGCCAGTAGTTCCAGGACAGGAACCTACGAGCAGTACTTC.

The chain carries TRBV5-1 and TRBJ2-1; 8 nucleotides agree with TRBD2. The CDR3 is 15 residues long. Germline trimming cut 4 bases from V and 3 bases from J; bases unmatched to any gene: 6. Germline V gives CDR1 SGHRS, CDR2 YFSETQ. CDR3 sequence: CASSPGRAYYNEQFF. CDR3 DNA: TGCGCCAGCAGCCCCGGGAGGGCCTACTACAATGAGCAGTTCTTC. Based on the CDR3 plus reference TRBV5-1 and TRBJ2-1, the full variable domain is KAGVTQTPRYLIKTRGQQVTLSCSPISGHRSVSWYQQTPGQGLQFLFEYFSETQRNKGNFPGRFSGRQFSNSRSEMNVSTLELGDSALYLCASSPGRAYYNEQFFGPGTRLTVL.

The V and J genes are TRBV19 and TRBJ2-1, with TRBD2 identical over 8 bases. The junction had 6 bases not matched to a gene; V was cut back by 9 bases and J by 5 bases. The length of the CDR3 is 13 residues. The germline V gene has CDR1 LNHDA and CDR2 SQIVND (reference sequence). The CDR3 nucleotides read TGTGCCAGACCCGGGACTAGTAACAATGAGCAGTTCTTC. Protein: CARPGTSNNEQFF.

V is TRBV4-1 and J is TRBJ2-5; the D gene is possibly TRBD2 (5 bases). The CDR3 loop spans 13 amino acids. V lost 4 bases, J lost 2 bases, and 8 bases lay in between. CDR1 is MGHRA and CDR2 is YSYEKL in the germline V gene. The CDR3 region has the DNA TGCGCCAGCAGCCGGGAGAGACAAGAGACCCAGTACTTC. It codes for CASSRERQETQYF.

In this sample, this clone turned up a few times. This chain joins TRBV30 and TRBJ1-2, with 11 bases lining up with TRBD1. The CDR3 runs 14 residues. The V segment lost 3 bases and the J segment 4 bases; nucleotides outside the gene matches: 4. Germline-derived CDR1 and CDR2 are GTSNPN and SVGIG (reference sequence). The CDR3 DNA is TGTGCCTGGAGCGGGACAGGGGGAACCTATGGCTACACCTTC. This gives the protein CAWSGTGGTYGYTF.

The rearrangement joins TRBV18 to TRBJ2-7; no firm D call. V lost 0 bases and J 7 bases, leaving 10 bases between the germline ends. The CDR3 consists of 13 residues. Germline CDR1 KGHSH, CDR2 LQKENI. CDR3 region: CASSPPNGVEQYF. The CDR3 bases are TGTGCCAGCTCACCACCGAATGGGGTGGAGCAGTACTTC.

V and J are TRBV30 and TRBJ1-2; a weak D match, TRBD1 (5 bases). Trimming shortened V by 0 bases and J by 7 bases, and 12 bases separated the two germline ends. This CDR3 spans 13 amino acids. Germline V gene data show CDR1 as GTSNPN and CDR2 as SVGIG (reference sequence). The CDR3: CAWSVARVGGYTF. CDR3 bases: TGTGCCTGGAGTGTAGCCAGGGTGGGTGGCTACACCTTC.

CDR3 protein: CASSLVRQETQYF. For the CDR3, the DNA is TGTGCCAGCAGCTTAGTTCGGCAAGAGACCCAGTACTTC. The chain has TRBV7-8 and TRBJ2-5; no reliable D call. This CDR3 region has 13 residues. Per germline, CDR1 SGHVS and CDR2 FQNEAQ. Trimming took 1 base from V and 2 from J, leaving 5 bases between them.

CDR3 sequence (DNA): TGTGCCAGCAGCCAGAGACTAGCGCAGAGCACAGATACGCAGTATTTT. It yields the protein CASSQRLAQSTDTQYF. The V gene is TRBV14, the J gene TRBJ2-3; 8 bases match TRBD2. The junction had 5 bases not matched to a gene; V was cut back by 3 bases and J by 0 bases. This CDR3 is built from 16 residues. In germline, CDR1 is SGHDN, CDR2 FVKESK.

The rearrangement uses TRBV4-3 and TRBJ2-2; 9 bases line up with TRBD2. The CDR3 runs to 17 residues. Unmatched junction bases numbered 9, after V lost 3 bases and J lost 4 bases. Germline V gene lookup returns CDR1 LGHNA and CDR2 YSLEER. Here the CDR3 reads CASSQRAGGPSTGELFF. The CDR3 coding sequence is TGCGCCAGCAGCCAGAGGGCGGGAGGGCCTAGCACCGGGGAGCTGTTTTTT.

The CDR3 reads CASRYRALAPGEQYF. In nucleotides, the CDR3 is TGTGCCAGCAGGTACAGGGCACTCGCGCCTGGAGAGCAGTACTTC. The gene calls are TRBV2 and TRBJ2-7, with a possible D match to TRBD1 (6 bases). Germline V lookup: CDR1 SNHLY, CDR2 FYNNEI. Trimming removed 6 bases at V and 7 bases at J, with 22 bases between. CDR3 length: 15 amino acids.

This chain uses TRBV11-1 with TRBJ2-7, with a weak D call TRBD2 (6 bases). The CDR3 is 13 amino acids. The germline V gene encodes CDR1 SGHAT and CDR2 FQDESV (reference sequence). V lost 3 bases to trimming and J lost 2 bases, with 8 bases between them. CDR3 in amino acids: CASSFGGTYEQYF. The DNA of the CDR3 is TGTGCCAGCAGCTTCGGGGGAACCTACGAGCAGTACTTC.

The V call is TRBV5-4, the J call TRBJ2-2, with 10 bases identical to TRBD2. Germline assignment: CDR1 SGHNT and CDR2 YYREEE (reference sequence). The CDR3 is 17 amino acids. V lost 2 bases, J lost 6 bases, and 10 bases stayed unmatched. CDR3 loop: CASSFGGLAGEAGELFF. The CDR3 coding sequence is TGTGCCAGCAGCTTTGGGGGTCTAGCGGGAGAAGCCGGGGAGCTGTTTTTT.

Remarks on this clone: Other nucleotide sequences in the sample specify the same CDR3. The V call is TRBV28, the J call TRBJ2-4, with D unclear. This CDR3 is built from 14 residues. Germline CDR1 is MDHEN and CDR2 is SYDVKM. Trimming left V 3 bases short and J 0 bases short, with 6 bases between. This CDR3 reads CASSLVGAKNIQYF. The CDR3 nucleotides read TGTGCCAGCAGTTTGGTGGGAGCCAAAAACATTCAGTACTTC.

As regards this clone: The sample carries other DNA sequences with the same CDR3. V and J are TRBV6-1 and TRBJ1-2; possible D gene TRBD1, 5 bases. V was shortened by 7 bases and J by 4 bases, with 16 bases between the two germline ends. The germline V gene has CDR1 MNHNS and CDR2 SASEGT. CDR3 length equals 14 residues. The CDR3 sequence: CASTPGQGGYGYTF. CDR3 nucleotide sequence: TGTGCCAGCACCCCAGGGCAGGGTGGCTATGGCTACACCTTC.